These 8 T cell receptor beta chains originate from one sample sequenced in a study of blood T cell repertoires in COVID-19. Generated by immunoSEQ multiplex PCR, the TCRdb table keeps only in-frame clones and is missing some. The table includes 250,000 to 350,000 clones, roughly 84% detected once. Sequencing used peripheral blood. These receptor sequences come from a person aged 65 to 85 with COVID-19, enrolled during active disease.

This chain links TRBV3-1 (or the pseudogene TRBV3-2) with TRBJ2-7; 8 positions match TRBD2. V lost 3 bases and J lost 1; bases outside the gene matches: 8. There are 16 residues in the CDR3. CDR1 is LGHDT and CDR2 is YNNKEL in the germline V gene (reference sequence). As DNA, the CDR3 is TGTGCCAGCAGCCAGGGATGTAGCGGGAATTCCTACGAGCAGTACTTC. Protein sequence: CASSQGCSGNSYEQYF.

This clone was counted only a few times. The chain recombines TRBV28 with TRBJ1-1; D is unresolved. Germline assignment: CDR1 MDHEN and CDR2 SYDVKM. CDR3 length: 16 amino acids. V gave up 3 bases and J gave up 0 bases, with 14 bases separating them. The CDR3 DNA follows: TGTGCCAGCAGTTTCTGGGGAGTGGGAATGAACACTGAAGCTTTCTTT. It is translated as CASSFWGVGMNTEAFF. Together with reference TRBV28 and TRBJ1-1, the CDR3 gives the full variable domain: DVKVTQSSRYLVKRTGEKVFLECVQDMDHENMFWYRQDPGLGLRLIYFSYDVKMKEKGDIPEGYSVSREKKERFSLILESASTNQTSMYLCASSFWGVGMNTEAFFGQGTRLTVV.

The gene calls are TRBV30 and TRBJ2-7; TRBD1 aligns across 7 bases. V lost 1 base, J lost 3 bases, and 6 bases stayed unmatched. This CDR3 comprises 14 residues. The V gene's germline CDR1 is GTSNPN and CDR2 SVGIG (reference sequence). The CDR3 loop reads CAWSAGTARYEQYF. The CDR3 nucleotides read TGTGCCTGGAGTGCCGGGACAGCTCGCTACGAGCAGTACTTC.

CDR3: CASSQGPGYGRYEQFF. As DNA, the CDR3 is TGCGCCAGCAGCCAAGGCCCAGGGTATGGGCGTTATGAGCAGTTCTTC. The gene calls are TRBV4-3 and TRBJ2-1, with a possible D match to TRBD1 (5 bases). The CDR3 is 16 residues long. The V gene lost 1 base and the J gene lost 8 bases, with 18 bases spanning the gap. From germline, CDR1 is LGHNA and CDR2 YSLEER.

The rearrangement joins TRBV6-5 to TRBJ2-7; maybe TRBD1 (6 bases). The V gene lost 6 bases and the J gene lost 3 bases, with 18 bases spanning the gap. This CDR3 region has 15 residues. Germline lookup yields CDR1 MNHEY and CDR2 SVGAGI. The CDR3, as DNA: TGTGCCAGCAGGAATGGACAGACAAAAATCTACGAGCAGTACTTC. This encodes CASRNGQTKIYEQYF.

This chain uses TRBV6-2 or TRBV6-3 with TRBJ2-3, with D unclear. This CDR3 has 12 amino acids. Germline V gene lookup returns CDR1 MNHEY and CDR2 SVGEGT. Trimming cost V 0 bases and J 8 bases, with 6 bases left between them. CDR3 in DNA: TGTGCCAGCAGTTACTCTCGGGTTACGCAGTATTTT. Translated, it gives CASSYSRVTQYF.

V and J are TRBV6-4 and TRBJ2-2; TRBD2 agrees at 7 bases. Germline V gene lookup returns CDR1 MRHNA and CDR2 SNTAGT. The V segment lost 4 bases and the J segment 6 bases; nucleotides outside the gene matches: 8. CDR3 length: 15 amino acids. The CDR3, as DNA: TGTGCCAGCAGTGCGGGACTACAGGCAGCCGGGGAGCTGTTTTTT. Protein: CASSAGLQAAGELFF.

This clone was picked up one time. The gene calls are TRBV6-5 and TRBJ1-1; 7 bases are a match to TRBD1. Losses at the gene ends were 8 bases for V and 7 bases for J; bases not matched to a gene: 13. The germline CDR1 and CDR2 sequences are MNHEY and SVGAGI. There are 14 residues in the CDR3. CDR3 bases: TGTGCCAGCTCCACCGGGGGACAGTCCGGTGAAGCTTTCTTT. Amino acids: CASSTGGQSGEAFF.